This T cell receptor (beta chain) originates from a study of technical replicates of blood from a handful of donors (dated by TCRdb to 2015 to 2018). Libraries were prepared through the immunoSEQ multiplex PCR assay. Drawn from immuneACCESS, this table holds only the in-frame rearrangements with V and J called that TCRdb kept. Clones are partly lost; checked studies trace under half to an unresolved V gene and leave the rest unexplained. Counted in this sample were 80,000 to 90,000 clones; approximately 94% of them appeared once. The top ten clonotypes cover less than 0.3% of the sample. Clipping removes 2 bases from V and 7 bases from J, with 4 as the unmatched junction base count. From cysteine to phenylalanine, the CDR3 is 14 amino acids long. The entry retains the CDR3 DNA only, 42 bases that are in frame from base 1. As encoded in the germline V gene, CDR1 is SGHRS while CDR2 is YFSETQ. As to this clone: Its specific antigen is unknown. No much larger clone exists at a distance of one base, and base qualities are not known.

The receptor was isolated from a human donor in good health. Here the chain combines TRBV5-1 and TRBJ1-4, with 8 middle bases fitting TRBD1. The sequenced sample was T cells isolated from PBMCs. DNA sequence: TGCGCCAGCAGCTTCGACAGGGGAATTGAAAAACTGTTTTTT. Translation gives CASSFDRGIEKLFF.